The 30 T cell receptor beta chains below all came from one sample that was sequenced in a study of read filtering for tumor transcriptome and immune sequencing. This library used approximately 390 ng RNA and molecular barcoded adaptors spanning alpha/delta and beta/gamma chains. One entry per CDR3 protein, called by TCRdb with MiXCR from the reads. The sample lists about 90,000 distinct CDR3 sequences, 9% to 15% occurring once. The sequenced sample was a population of CD138-negative cells sorted from bone marrow. These receptors all come from a donor aged 40 or older with multiple myeloma.

Remarks on this clonotype: Since no conserved phenylalanine or tryptophan closes the CDR3, a read error is the likely cause. The DNA is omitted, as the CDR3 cannot be located on it reliably, and the CDR3 follows TCRdb's listing. The rearrangement joins TRBV2 to TRBJ2-1; whether TRBD2, the table's D call, matches the DNA was not checked. The CDR3 contains 8 residues when both ends are counted. From germline, CDR1 is SNHLY and CDR2 FYNNEI. The CDR3 loop is CASGGLAG.

This clonotype came up many times. The V call is TRBV7-9, the J call TRBJ1-1; no definite D call. The V gene's germline CDR1 is SEHNR and CDR2 FQNEAQ (reference sequence). The CDR3 runs 13 residues. Trimming removed 1 base from V and 4 bases from J, with 7 bases in between. The CDR3 nucleotides are TGTGCCAGCAGCTTAGTGGAGGGCACTGAAGCTTTCTTT. As protein: CASSLVEGTEAFF.

The sample holds a few counts of this clonotype. The chain combines TRBV29-1 with TRBJ2-3; TRBD1 agrees at 7 bases. The CDR3 covers 14 residues. V lost 4 bases, J lost 1 base, and 5 bases stayed unmatched. The V gene's germline CDR1 is SQVTM and CDR2 ANQGSEA. CDR3 protein: CSVGKGARTDTQYF. As DNA, the CDR3 is TGCAGCGTTGGAAAGGGGGCTCGCACAGATACGCAGTATTTT.

This clonotype was detected many times. The chain uses TRBV12-3 or TRBV12-4 and TRBJ2-5; TRBD2 is a possible D gene (6 bases). This CDR3 contains 12 residues. Trimming took 6 bases from V and 7 from J, leaving 12 bases between them. The CDR3 loop is CASRLAQMTQYF. In DNA form, the CDR3 reads TGTGCCAGCAGACTAGCCCAAATGACCCAGTACTTC.

Ten or more counts support this clonotype. The rearrangement links TRBV9 to TRBJ1-5; TRBD1 matches at 7 bases. CDR1 SGDLS and CDR2 YYNGEE come from the germline V gene. V lost 0 bases, J lost 4 bases, and 1 base stayed unmatched. The CDR3 has 14 residues. CDR3 nucleotide sequence: TGTGCCAGCAGCGTAGGACAGGGAAATCAGCCCCAGCATTTT. This encodes CASSVGQGNQPQHF.

The sample holds a few counts of this clonotype. V is TRBV7-9 and J is TRBJ2-7; 9 bases line up with TRBD1. The CDR3 consists of 15 residues. Per the germline V gene, CDR1 is SEHNR and CDR2 is FQNEAQ (reference sequence). V was pared by 5 bases and J by 6 bases, with 11 bases of the junction left unmatched. This CDR3 is CASSRPGTGTGEQYF. As DNA, the CDR3 is TGTGCCAGCAGCCGTCCCGGGACAGGGACCGGCGAGCAGTACTTC.

This clonotype was detected ten times or more. This sequence joins TRBV20-1 and TRBJ1-2; no clear D gene. V was clipped by 3 bases and J by 3 bases, with 17 bases between them. There are 15 residues in the CDR3. Germline V gives CDR1 DFQATT, CDR2 SNEGSKA (reference sequence). The CDR3 region has the DNA TGCAGTGCTAGCGAGAAGACCCCCACAGACTATGGCTACACCTTC. Its translation is CSASEKTPTDYGYTF.

This clonotype came up many times. This rearrangement joins TRBV28 to TRBJ2-7, with D possibly TRBD2 on 5 matching bases. Germline V gives CDR1 MDHEN, CDR2 SYDVKM. With 8 bases removed from V and 0 bases from J, the gap between germline ends came to 14 bases. CDR3 length equals 14 residues. The CDR3: CASGMPGSSYEQYF. CDR3 nucleotide sequence: TGTGCCAGCGGGATGCCGGGAAGCTCCTACGAGCAGTACTTC.

On this clonotype: This likely came from a read error, as a far larger clone is one base away. This rearrangement joins TRBV7-4 to TRBJ2-1; D remains unclear. Germline CDR1 is SGHVT and CDR2 is SQSDAQ. The CDR3 is 14 amino acids. The CDR3 protein is CASSPSRTYNEQLF. For the CDR3, the DNA is TGTGCCAGCAGCCCCTCCAGGACCTACAATGAGCAGCTCTTC. Full variable domain (rest looked up from reference TRBV7-4 and TRBJ2-1): GAGVSQSPRYKVAKRGRDVALRCDSISGHVTLYWYRQTLGQGSEVLTYSQSDAQRDKSGRPSGRFSAERPERSVSTLKIQRTEQGDSAVYLCASSPSRTYNEQLFGPGTRLTVL.

This clonotype occurred many times. The gene calls are TRBV6-5 and TRBJ1-1; D remains unclear. Germline V gene lookup returns CDR1 MNHEY and CDR2 SVGAGI. The germline V and J ends were trimmed by 5 bases and 5 bases, with 15 bases remaining between them. This CDR3 has 14 residues. CDR3 DNA sequence: TGTGCCAGCAGTCTCACATCTACGGCAACTGAAGCTTTCTTT. This translates into CASSLTSTATEAFF.

In this sample, this clonotype turned up a few times. This may stem from a read error, because a much larger clone lies one nucleotide away. The genes are TRBV25-1 and TRBJ2-7, with D tentatively TRBD1 (6 bases). CDR1 and CDR2 from the germline V gene are MGHDK and SYGVNS. The CDR3 consists of 13 residues. This chain's CDR3 is CASSEWTAYGQYF. CDR3 nucleotides: TGTGCCAGCAGTGAATGGACAGCCTACGGGCAGTACTTC.

The sample holds many counts of this clonotype. The CDR3 reads CSVAEGAGETQYF. CDR3 nucleotides: TGCAGCGTAGCTGAGGGGGCGGGAGAGACCCAGTACTTC. This chain joins TRBV29-1 and TRBJ2-5; 7 nucleotides align to TRBD1. V lost 6 bases, J lost 4 bases, and 8 bases stayed unmatched. CDR3 length: 13 amino acids. The germline CDR1 and CDR2 sequences are SQVTM and ANQGSEA.

The table lists this clonotype with many counts. The V call is TRBV7-2, the J call TRBJ2-7; possibly TRBD1 for D (6 bases). This CDR3 has 13 residues. Deletions cut 3 bases from V and 5 bases from J, with 11 bases between. From germline, CDR1 is SGHTA and CDR2 FQGNSA. The CDR3 loop is CASSLAQGNEQYF. CDR3 sequence (DNA): TGTGCCAGCAGCTTGGCCCAGGGGAACGAGCAGTACTTC.

This clonotype has a count of ten or more. The chain employs TRBV28 and TRBJ2-7, with D perhaps being TRBD1 or TRBD2 (6 bases each). There are 16 residues in the CDR3. Per the germline V gene, CDR1 is MDHEN and CDR2 is SYDVKM. The ends were cut back, 3 bases at V and 5 bases at J, with 20 bases in the middle. The CDR3 DNA reads TGTGCCAGCAGTTTGTCCCGCCGACAGGAGGGGGACGAGCAGTACTTC. It is translated as CASSLSRRQEGDEQYF.

Ten or more counts support this clonotype. The chain has TRBV29-1 and TRBJ2-3, with D maybe TRBD1 (5 bases). The CDR3 is 15 amino acids. Germline lookup yields CDR1 SQVTM and CDR2 ANQGSEA. Trimming took 7 bases from V and 0 from J, leaving 17 bases between them. The DNA for the CDR3 is TGCAGCGGACGTAAGACAGCTACTAGCACAGATACGCAGTATTTT. Translation: CSGRKTATSTDTQYF.

This clonotype has at least ten counts. V is TRBV2 and J is TRBJ2-3; 7 bases line up with TRBD1. After removal of 10 bases from V and 2 bases from J, the junction contained 9 bases not matched to a gene. Germline CDR1 is SNHLY and CDR2 is FYNNEI. This CDR3 is built from 14 residues. CDR3 DNA sequence: TGTGCCACTAAAAATCAGGGGGTCACAGATACGCAGTATTTT. Amino acid sequence: CATKNQGVTDTQYF.

The gene calls are TRBV9 and TRBJ2-2, with no clear D. Germline lookup yields CDR1 SGDLS and CDR2 YYNGEE. The CDR3 sequence is 16 residues long. Trimming cost V 4 bases and J 2 bases, with 15 bases left between them. The CDR3 here is CASSPQLGYNTGELFF. As DNA, the CDR3 is TGTGCCAGCAGCCCCCAATTGGGGTACAACACCGGGGAGCTGTTTTTT.

This clonotype has a count of ten or more. This chain connects TRBV12-3 or TRBV12-4 to TRBJ2-4; D is perhaps TRBD1 or TRBD2 (7 bases each). The CDR3 has 15 amino acids. Between the trimmed V and J ends, which lost 7 bases and 8 bases, there was a span of 21 bases. CDR3 DNA sequence: TGTGCCAGCAACCCTACAGGGCCAGGGGGGGACATTCAGTACTTC. Residues: CASNPTGPGGDIQYF.

This clonotype was observed once. The chain employs TRBV4-2 and TRBJ2-1; 14 bases fit TRBD2. The CDR3 spans 16 residues. From germline, CDR1 is LGHNA and CDR2 YNFKEQ. The V gene end was trimmed by 4 bases and the J gene end by 9 bases; junction bases not matched to a gene: 8. This CDR3 is CASSPGPGLAGGEQFF. CDR3 nucleotide sequence: TGTGCCAGCAGCCCAGGCCCCGGACTAGCGGGAGGTGAGCAGTTCTTC.

This clonotype has ten or more counts. The rearrangement joins TRBV18 to TRBJ2-2; D gene uncertain. V was trimmed by 3 bases and J by 4 bases, leaving 15 bases between them. Germline-derived CDR1 and CDR2 are KGHSH and LQKENI. This CDR3 contains 16 residues. In DNA form, the CDR3 reads TGTGCCAGCTCACCGCGAACGGCCGCGGTCACCGGGGAGCTGTTTTTT. It is translated as CASSPRTAAVTGELFF.

This clonotype was picked up many times. V and J are TRBV29-1 and TRBJ2-1; possibly TRBD1 or TRBD2 for D (5 bases each). V lost 4 bases and J 3 bases, leaving 7 bases between the germline ends. Germline CDR1 reads SQVTM; CDR2 reads ANQGSEA. The length of the CDR3 is 12 residues. The CDR3 DNA follows: TGCAGCGTTGCGAGGGGCTACAATGAGCAGTTCTTC. Protein: CSVARGYNEQFF.

In its sample, this clonotype was seen many times. The V and J genes are TRBV5-1 and TRBJ1-3; D remains unclear. Trimming took 4 bases from V and 0 from J, leaving 11 bases between them. This CDR3 spans 15 amino acids. Germline CDR1 reads SGHRS; CDR2 reads YFSETQ. CDR3 nucleotide sequence: TGCGCCAGCAGCAAGGACCGTTTCTCTGGAAACACCATATATTTT. Amino acids: CASSKDRFSGNTIYF.

J is TRBJ2-1 and V is TRBV7-9, with 10 bases identical to TRBD2. This CDR3 comprises 17 residues. V was pared by 0 bases and J by 10 bases, with 12 bases of the junction left unmatched. Per the germline V gene, CDR1 is SEHNR and CDR2 is FQNEAQ (reference sequence). The CDR3 region has the DNA TGTGCCAGCAGCTTAGCGATGGCTAGCGGGAGTTTTGTAGAGCAGTTCTTC. Protein sequence: CASSLAMASGSFVEQFF.

This clonotype has a count of ten or more. V usage is TRBV20-1 and J usage is TRBJ2-7; maybe TRBD1 (5 bases). The CDR3 contains 14 residues. The germline V gene has CDR1 DFQATT and CDR2 SNEGSKA (reference sequence). Trimming took off 2 bases at V and 3 bases at J, with 14 bases between the two ends. This CDR3 is CSARSGLGDYEQYF. In DNA, the CDR3 is TGCAGTGCTAGATCCGGCCTAGGGGACTACGAGCAGTACTTC.

Notes on this clonotype: A much larger clone lies a single base off, so this may be a read error. V is TRBV2 and J is TRBJ2-3; 7 nucleotides match TRBD2. CDR1 is SNHLY and CDR2 is FYNNEI in the germline V gene. V was pared by 4 bases and J by 4 bases, with 5 bases of the junction left unmatched. This CDR3 is built from 14 residues. CDR3 DNA sequence: TGTGCCAGCAGTGTGGCTAGCGGTCCAGATACGCAGTATTTT. Translation: CASSVASGPDTQYF.

This clonotype has a handful of counts. The chain links TRBV29-1 to TRBJ2-3, with D hard to call. The V and J ends lost 1 base and 4 bases respectively, with 9 bases between them. Germline CDR1 reads SQVTM; CDR2 reads ANQGSEA. This CDR3 comprises 13 residues. The CDR3 loop reads CSVEVSGADTQYF. The CDR3 coding sequence is TGCAGCGTTGAAGTCTCTGGGGCAGATACGCAGTATTTT.

This clonotype was found many times. The rearrangement uses TRBV14 and TRBJ1-5; D remains ambiguous. Trimming took 4 bases from V and 6 from J, leaving 10 bases between them. CDR3 length: 13 residues. The germline V gene encodes CDR1 SGHDN and CDR2 FVKESK. Written as DNA, the CDR3 is TGTGCCAGCAGCCTGGACGGCGCTCAGCCCCAGCATTTT. Its translation is CASSLDGAQPQHF. Using reference TRBV14 and TRBJ1-5 for the parts outside the CDR3, the full variable domain is EAGVTQFPSHSVIEKGQTVTLRCDPISGHDNLYWYRRVMGKEIKFLLHFVKESKQDESGMPNNRFLAERTGGTYSTLKVQPAELEDSGVYFCASSLDGAQPQHFGDGTRLSIL.

There are many counts of this clonotype. The chain couples TRBV6-5 to TRBJ1-5, with TRBD1 matching over 8 bases. The CDR3 totals 16 residues. With 6 bases clipped from V and 5 bases from J, the junction kept 12 bases outside the gene matches. Looked up from germline, CDR1 is MNHEY and CDR2 is SVGAGI. CDR3 in DNA: TGTGCCAGCAGGCCAAAGGACAGGGAGAGTTATCAGCCCCAGCATTTT. Protein product: CASRPKDRESYQPQHF.

This clonotype was seen repeatedly, ten times or more. The gene calls are TRBV7-3 and TRBJ2-3; D unclear. Germline V lookup: CDR1 SGHTA, CDR2 FQGTGA. V lost 4 bases and J lost 5, with 10 bases in between. The CDR3 runs 13 residues. CDR3 in DNA: TGTGCCAGCAGCTCCACAACGCGAGATACGCAGTATTTT. Its protein product is CASSSTTRDTQYF.

This clonotype has at least ten counts. The chain uses TRBV7-9 and TRBJ2-2; 8 bases are shared with TRBD1. The trim removed 2 bases at V and 4 bases at J, leaving 3 bases unmatched. Germline V gene data show CDR1 as SEHNR and CDR2 as FQNEAQ (reference sequence). The CDR3 spans 15 residues. DNA for the CDR3: TGTGCCAGCAGCTTATATGGGACAGGCACCGGGGAGCTGTTTTTT. Encoded protein: CASSLYGTGTGELFF.